The 5 T cell receptor beta chains given below trace back to one sample, sequenced in a study of blood T cells in healthy people across ages. Alongside a J-beta primer mix, a sample-barcoded 5' primer served in a second PCR lasting about 6 to 11 cycles. Via MiXCR, TCRdb re-called the 5' RACE reads, giving one row per CDR3 protein. The sample contains 730,000 or so distinct CDR3 sequences, around 40% of which appear only once. Sequenced material: blood. The source is a woman aged 55-69 years in good health.

V usage is TRBV27 and J usage is TRBJ2-7; 11 nucleotides match TRBD2. The germline V gene encodes CDR1 MNHEY and CDR2 SMNVEV (reference sequence). The CDR3 contains 14 residues. After removal of 6 bases from V and 3 bases from J, the junction contained 4 bases not matched to a gene. The CDR3 coding sequence is TGTGCCAGCAGGGGGACTAGCGGATACTACGAGCAGTACTTC. It codes for CASRGTSGYYEQYF.

The chain joins TRBV11-1 to TRBJ2-7; the D is unclear. Germline V gives CDR1 SGHAT, CDR2 FQDESV (reference sequence). The CDR3 runs to 13 residues. Trimming pared 5 bases from V and 0 bases from J, leaving 8 bases between. This chain's CDR3 is CASSPKSSYEQYF. Written as DNA, the CDR3 is TGTGCCAGCAGCCCTAAAAGCTCCTACGAGCAGTACTTC.

The gene calls are TRBV29-1 and TRBJ2-7, with a possible D match to TRBD1 (6 bases). Near its end, the DNA agrees better with TRBJ2-4, so the J call may be wrong. The CDR3 runs 14 residues. Per the germline V gene, CDR1 is SQVTM and CDR2 is ANQGSEA. The CDR3 loop is CSVEEGAIGNIQYF. The DNA of the CDR3 is TGCAGCGTTGAAGAGGGGGCGATAGGGAACATTCAGTACTTC.

This clonotype was picked up a small number of times. This rearrangement joins TRBV6-5 to TRBJ2-1, with 11 bases fitting TRBD2. Germline V lookup: CDR1 MNHEY, CDR2 SVGAGI. With 4 bases clipped from V and 2 bases from J, the junction kept 4 bases outside the gene matches. The length of the CDR3 is 16 residues. The CDR3 protein is CASSLTSGGAYNEQFF. DNA of the CDR3: TGTGCCAGCAGTTTAACTAGCGGGGGCGCCTACAATGAGCAGTTCTTC.

CDR3 sequence reads: CAISDRTGGKEKLFF. CDR3 in DNA: TGTGCCATCAGTGACCGGACAGGGGGGAAGGAAAAACTGTTTTTT. The chain couples TRBV10-3 to TRBJ1-4, with 10 bases aligning to TRBD1. The CDR3 covers 15 residues. Looked up from germline, CDR1 is ENHRY and CDR2 is SYGVKD. V lost 3 bases to trimming and J lost 8 bases; unmatched junction nucleotides: 6.